This TCR beta chain was identified in a study of a mutant IDH1 vaccine in newly diagnosed glioma. Study background: The study gave patients eight vaccinations in weeks 1, 3, 5, 7, 11, 15, 19, 23. Onset of vaccination occurred 4-6 weeks following radiotherapy alone, or with temozolomide cycles. Findings and caveats of the study: Pseudoprogression apparently tracked independently of changes in top peripheral T cell clonotypes.

The germline V and J ends were trimmed by 4 bases and 4 bases, with 18 bases remaining between them. CDR1 is SGHKS, CDR2 YYEKEE, per germline (reference sequence). The CDR3 contains 15 residues. Indicated time point: week 5, during vaccination. Vaccination used 300 ug of mutant IDH1 20-mer peptide per dose, with topical imiquimod. Some clones are missing from TCRdb's copy, which holds only in-frame ones; the method was immunoSEQ multiplex PCR. The profile shows 75,000 to 85,000 clones, over 75% of them singletons. As for this clone: Antigen unknown.

This rearrangement joins TRBV5-5 to TRBJ2-7; D is possibly TRBD1 or TRBD2 (7 bases each). The input for sequencing was PBMCs, taken from a glioma patient whose treatment included an IDH1 peptide vaccine. The TCR was taken from a woman aged 45 to 65 with glioma. CDR3 region: CASSPRGGRGYEQYF. CDR3 coding DNA: TGTGCCAGCAGCCCCAGGGGGGGGCGCGGGTACGAGCAGTACTTC.